These 24 T cell receptor beta chains were all obtained from the same sample, sequenced in a study of OX40 agonist ivuxolimab in advanced cancers. Sequencing used immunoSEQ multiplex PCR; TCRdb keeps in-frame clones, though not all of them. The sample gives about 80,000 clones, 85% to 95% of which show up once; more than 4% is in the top ten. This specimen was CD4+ or CD8+ T cells sorted from blood, taken in a trial of the OX40 agonist ivuxolimab. These TCRs come from an adult with an advanced solid tumor such as melanoma, head and neck, liver or kidney cancer.

The chain uses TRBV6-5 and TRBJ2-7, with a weak D call TRBD2 (5 bases). Germline lookup yields CDR1 MNHEY and CDR2 SVGAGI. V dropped 7 bases and J dropped 7 bases, with 14 bases sitting between them. There are 12 residues in the CDR3. In nucleotides, the CDR3 is TGTGCCAGCATTGACTCCTGGAGGGAGCAGTACTTC. This sequence encodes CASIDSWREQYF.

The chain uses TRBV7-2 and TRBJ1-1; 8 bases match TRBD1. With 3 bases clipped from V and 5 bases from J, the junction kept 20 bases outside the gene matches. The CDR3 length is 19 residues. Per germline, CDR1 SGHTA and CDR2 FQGNSA. CDR3: CASSFAPGQERLLWTEAFF. CDR3 DNA sequence: TGTGCCAGCAGCTTCGCCCCGGGACAGGAGCGTCTTTTGTGGACTGAAGCTTTCTTT.

The chain uses TRBV11-3 and TRBJ2-7; D is perhaps TRBD1 (5 bases). Germline CDR1 reads SGHNT; CDR2 reads YENEEA. The CDR3 loop spans 14 amino acids. V lost 0 bases, J lost 1 base, and 7 bases lay in between. DNA of the CDR3: TGTGCCAGCAGCTTAGAAGACAGATCCTACGAGCAGTACTTC. Its protein product is CASSLEDRSYEQYF.

The chain uses TRBV11-2 and TRBJ2-7; 11 bases match TRBD1. The CDR3 extends over 15 amino acids. Germline V gives CDR1 SGHAT, CDR2 FQNNGV. Trimming at V came to 1 base and at J to 3 bases, leaving 2 bases not matched to a gene. The DNA of the CDR3 is TGTGCCAGCAGCTTAGTGGGACAGGGGGGCTACGAGCAGTACTTC. Its protein product is CASSLVGQGGYEQYF.

The genes are TRBV30 and TRBJ2-7; D may be TRBD1 (6 bases). Germline V gene sequence: CDR1 GTSNPN, CDR2 SVGIG (reference sequence). The CDR3 is 17 amino acids. V was trimmed by 1 base and J by 7 bases, leaving 26 bases between them. The CDR3 here is CAWSARRGAETQGEQYF. CDR3 nucleotide sequence: TGTGCCTGGAGTGCCCGCCGTGGGGCGGAGACCCAGGGGGAGCAGTACTTC.

The V and J genes are TRBV6-6 and TRBJ2-3; 9 bases are shared with TRBD1. The CDR3 loop spans 15 amino acids. The V gene's germline CDR1 is MNHNY and CDR2 SVGAGI (reference sequence). V lost 6 bases and J lost 3; bases outside the gene matches: 7. The CDR3 DNA sequence: TGTGCCAGCAGGCCTGGGACAGGGAATACAGATACGCAGTATTTT. Translation gives CASRPGTGNTDTQYF.

The CDR3 loop reads CASGMTSGRWNEQFF. DNA for the CDR3: TGTGCCAGCGGCATGACTAGCGGGAGGTGGAATGAGCAGTTCTTC. The J gene is TRBJ2-1, the V gene TRBV28; 13 bases are a match to TRBD2. CDR3 size: 15 residues. Germline-derived CDR1 and CDR2 are MDHEN and SYDVKM. The V and J ends lost 8 bases and 7 bases, in that order; junction bases with no gene match: 8.

The V gene is TRBV28, the J gene TRBJ2-7; TRBD2 agrees at 10 bases. This CDR3 has 15 amino acids. Losses at the gene ends were 5 bases for V and 0 bases for J; bases not matched to a gene: 4. Germline V gene data show CDR1 as MDHEN and CDR2 as SYDVKM. CDR3 amino acids: CASSVTSGISYEQYF. The CDR3 coding sequence is TGTGCCAGCAGTGTAACTAGCGGGATCTCCTACGAGCAGTACTTC.

The chain links TRBV28 to TRBJ1-1; D remains ambiguous. Trimming pared 8 bases from V and 0 bases from J, leaving 7 bases between. Germline assignment: CDR1 MDHEN and CDR2 SYDVKM. The CDR3 sequence is 12 residues long. Written as DNA, the CDR3 is TGTGCCAGCCGTAATCTGAACACTGAAGCTTTCTTT. It yields the protein CASRNLNTEAFF.

The chain joins TRBV4-3 to TRBJ2-1; weak D call: TRBD2 (5 bases). This CDR3 spans 13 amino acids. In germline, CDR1 is LGHNA, CDR2 YSLEER. V was trimmed by 3 bases and J by 4 bases, leaving 7 bases between them. As DNA, the CDR3 is TGCGCCAGCAGCCACCCGGGGTACAATGAGCAGTTCTTC. Amino acid sequence: CASSHPGYNEQFF.

This sequence joins TRBV20-1 and TRBJ2-7; no clear D gene. Trimming removed 6 bases at V and 7 bases at J, with 13 bases between. The CDR3 has 11 residues. Per germline, CDR1 DFQATT and CDR2 SNEGSKA (reference sequence). The CDR3 nucleotides read TGCAGTGCACCTATTACGCGGGAGCAGTACTTC. It codes for CSAPITREQYF.

The rearrangement uses TRBV9 and TRBJ2-2; 14 bases map to TRBD2. Looked up from germline, CDR1 is SGDLS and CDR2 is YYNGEE. This CDR3 has 19 residues. Trimming removed 5 bases from V and 0 bases from J; junction bases left unmatched: 9. CDR3 bases: TGTGCCAGCAGTTCAACCGGGACTAGCGGGAGATCGAACACCGGGGAGCTGTTTTTT. Translating it yields CASSSTGTSGRSNTGELFF. Supplemented by reference TRBV9 and TRBJ2-2, the full variable domain reads DSGVTQTPKHLITATGQRVTLRCSPRSGDLSVYWYQQSLDQGLQFLIQYYNGEERAKGNILERFSAQQFPDLHSELNLSSLELGDSALYFCASSSTGTSGRSNTGELFFGEGSRLTVL.

This rearrangement joins TRBV7-6 to TRBJ2-3, with 10 bases lining up with TRBD2. The V and J ends lost 6 bases and 11 bases, in that order; junction bases with no gene match: 11. Germline assignment: CDR1 SGHVS and CDR2 FNYEAQ. This CDR3 has 14 amino acids. CDR3 nucleotide sequence: TGTGCCAGCAGTCCAATTAGCGGGAGGTCTATGCAGTATTTT. This translates into CASSPISGRSMQYF.

The chain is built from TRBV7-3 and TRBJ1-6, with D possibly matching TRBD1 (6 bases). Germline V gene lookup returns CDR1 SGHTA and CDR2 FQGTGA. This CDR3 region has 15 residues. Trimming left V 1 base short and J 6 bases short, with 10 bases between. CDR3 amino acids: CASSLNSRGNSPLHF. CDR3 nucleotides: TGTGCCAGCAGCTTAAATTCCAGGGGTAATTCACCCCTCCACTTT.

The chain employs TRBV6-5 and TRBJ2-3; unclear D gene. The V gene lost 8 bases and the J gene lost 6 bases, with 12 bases spanning the gap. This CDR3 has 12 amino acids. Germline V CDR1 and CDR2: MNHEY, SVGAGI. CDR3 coding DNA: TGTGCCAGCGGCCCGCAGTCGGATACGCAGTATTTT. Its translation is CASGPQSDTQYF.

This chain connects TRBV5-6 to TRBJ2-5, with 8 nucleotides matching TRBD2. Germline CDR1 is SGHDT and CDR2 is YYEEEE. The ends lost 4 bases at V and 5 bases at J; junction bases unmatched: 4. This CDR3 region has 13 residues. For the CDR3, the DNA is TGTGCCAGCAGCCTTTTAGCGGGGGAGACCCAGTACTTC. Translated, it gives CASSLLAGETQYF.

V and J are TRBV28 and TRBJ1-2; tentative D call: TRBD1 (5 bases). Germline-derived CDR1 and CDR2 are MDHEN and SYDVKM. Between the trimmed V and J ends, which lost 3 bases and 4 bases, there was a span of 9 bases. CDR3 length: 13 amino acids. CDR3 in DNA: TGTGCCAGCAGTTTGGGACCGGTCTATGGCTACACCTTC. Amino acid sequence: CASSLGPVYGYTF.

This clone is a singleton in its sample. The chain is built from TRBV5-6 and TRBJ1-4; D possibly corresponds to TRBD1 (5 bases). The ends were cut back, 4 bases at V and 7 bases at J, with 17 bases in the middle. The CDR3 sequence is 15 residues long. CDR1 and CDR2 (germline): SGHDT, YYEEEE. DNA of the CDR3: TGTGCCAGCAGCCTACGCGGGGCGGGGAGTGAAAAACTGTTTTTT. Its protein is CASSLRGAGSEKLFF.

This clone came up once. The CDR3 DNA is TGTGCCACCAGTTTCACAACGGGTGAGCAGTTCTTC. The encoded protein is CATSFTTGEQFF. The chain has TRBV15 and TRBJ2-1, with D uncertain. The V end was cut by 6 bases, the J end by 9 bases, with 12 bases between. The CDR3 length is 12 residues. Germline V gene sequence: CDR1 LNHNV, CDR2 YYDKDF (reference sequence).

This chain joins TRBV30 and TRBJ1-2; TRBD1 aligns across 7 bases. This CDR3 has 14 amino acids. Per germline, CDR1 GTSNPN and CDR2 SVGIG (reference sequence). V was clipped by 2 bases and J by 2 bases; unmatched bases: 5. Written as DNA, the CDR3 is TGTGCCTGGAGTAGAGAGACAGGGAACTATGGCTACACCTTC. Amino acid sequence: CAWSRETGNYGYTF.

The chain carries TRBV4-2 and TRBJ2-2; 8 nucleotides match TRBD1. The CDR3 length is 15 residues. Losses at the gene ends were 1 base for V and 6 bases for J; bases not matched to a gene: 4. Germline V lookup: CDR1 LGHNA, CDR2 YNFKEQ. CDR3 amino acids: CASSQVSGGSGELFF. In DNA, the CDR3 is TGTGCCAGCAGCCAAGTTTCAGGGGGCTCCGGGGAGCTGTTTTTT.

J is TRBJ2-1 and V is TRBV27, with 8 bases aligning to TRBD2. J was trimmed by 6 bases and V by 5 bases; bases with no gene match: 9. Germline-derived CDR1 and CDR2 are MNHEY and SMNVEV (reference sequence). The CDR3 is 15 residues long. CDR3 protein: CASSRNREGSNEQFF. CDR3 sequence (DNA): TGTGCCAGCAGTCGAAACCGGGAGGGGTCCAATGAGCAGTTCTTC.

This clone has a single count. This chain uses TRBV5-4 with TRBJ2-6; D remains unclear. Deletions cut 2 bases from V and 0 bases from J, with 6 bases between. CDR1 SGHNT and CDR2 YYREEE come from the germline V gene (reference sequence). The CDR3 is made up of 15 amino acids. CDR3 in DNA: TGTGCCAGCAGCTTTGACAACTCTGGGGCCAACGTCCTGACTTTC. Its protein is CASSFDNSGANVLTF.

The gene calls are TRBV5-1 and TRBJ1-5; possible D gene TRBD1, 6 bases. Germline V lookup: CDR1 SGHRS, CDR2 YFSETQ. The V end was cut by 2 bases, the J end by 6 bases, with 18 bases between. The CDR3 spans 16 residues. CDR3 protein: CASSLGPSGVSQPQHF. CDR3 sequence (DNA): TGCGCCAGCAGCTTAGGCCCATCAGGGGTAAGTCAGCCCCAGCATTTT.